A selection of T cell receptor beta chains follows, all from one sample in a study of Ad26.COV2.S vaccination and SARS-CoV-2 variants. Produced via immunoSEQ multiplex PCR; TCRdb's table is partial and in-frame only. This sample has around 300,000 clones; around 88% occur once, and the top ten carry about 11%. The sample was peripheral blood, taken in a trial of Ad26.COV2.S vaccine versus placebo. Receptors originate from a person between 18 and 65 years old who received the Ad26.COV2.S COVID-19 vaccine or a placebo. CDR3s leave out the opening cysteine and the closing phenylalanine or tryptophan. The D gene is left open where the match is weak.

v_gene: TRBV7-2
j_gene: TRBJ1-5
d_gene: .
CDR3aa: ASSLALSPNQPQH

v_gene: TRBV19
j_gene: TRBJ2-3
d_gene: TRBD1
CDR3aa: ASSQGQGTDTQY

v_gene: TRBV6-5
j_gene: TRBJ2-5
d_gene: .
CDR3aa: ASSTPETQY

v_gene: TRBV7-2
j_gene: TRBJ1-6
d_gene: .
CDR3aa: ASSFVPGLYSPLH

v_gene: TRBV5-3
j_gene: TRBJ2-5
d_gene: .
CDR3aa: ARSLDARVETQY

v_gene: TRBV19
j_gene: TRBJ2-7
d_gene: TRBD2
CDR3aa: ASSLAGGIQSPYEQY

v_gene: TRBV4-1
j_gene: TRBJ1-2
d_gene: TRBD1
CDR3aa: ASSQGQGARKGLYT

v_gene: TRBV28
j_gene: TRBJ1-5
d_gene: .
CDR3aa: ASSRRQQPQH

v_gene: TRBV11-1
j_gene: TRBJ2-3
d_gene: TRBD2
CDR3aa: ASSLFAGASTDTQY

v_gene: TRBV6-2/TRBV6-3
j_gene: TRBJ1-1
d_gene: TRBD1
CDR3aa: ASSYSGQGAKRTEAF

v_gene: TRBV7-3
j_gene: TRBJ2-1
d_gene: .
CDR3aa: ASSSPKETLSYNEQF

v_gene: TRBV4-3
j_gene: TRBJ1-4
d_gene: .
CDR3aa: ASSQERITNEKLF

v_gene: TRBV5-4
j_gene: TRBJ2-7
d_gene: .
CDR3aa: ASSLPGNYEQY

v_gene: TRBV7-2
j_gene: TRBJ1-1
d_gene: .
CDR3aa: ASSLGGGGLSTEAF

v_gene: TRBV7-2
j_gene: TRBJ1-5
d_gene: .
CDR3aa: ASSLRRGDSNQPQH

v_gene: TRBV5-8
j_gene: TRBJ1-5
d_gene: .
CDR3aa: ASSYGGALNQPQH

v_gene: TRBV5-1
j_gene: TRBJ1-1
d_gene: TRBD1
CDR3aa: ASSMGQAPGEAF

v_gene: TRBV27
j_gene: TRBJ2-6
d_gene: .
CDR3aa: ASSFTRLRASGANVLT

v_gene: TRBV9
j_gene: TRBJ2-7
d_gene: .
CDR3aa: ASSPRGAGSSAGEQY

v_gene: TRBV28
j_gene: TRBJ2-6
d_gene: .
CDR3aa: ASSVGASGANVLT

v_gene: TRBV7-8
j_gene: TRBJ1-1
d_gene: TRBD1
CDR3aa: ASSLAAGQGRAF

v_gene: TRBV6-5
j_gene: TRBJ2-7
d_gene: TRBD2
CDR3aa: ASRATSGTYEQY

v_gene: TRBV7-8
j_gene: TRBJ2-6
d_gene: .
CDR3aa: ASSLGSGIPSGANVLT

v_gene: TRBV7-9
j_gene: TRBJ2-5
d_gene: .
CDR3aa: ASSFPPGRPQETQY

v_gene: TRBV20-1
j_gene: TRBJ1-1
d_gene: .
CDR3aa: ILAKGPEAF

v_gene: TRBV4-3
j_gene: TRBJ1-2
d_gene: TRBD1
CDR3aa: ASSPQTGDGYT

v_gene: TRBV5-6
j_gene: TRBJ1-2
d_gene: .
CDR3aa: ASTLGGLDYGYT

v_gene: TRBV7-9
j_gene: TRBJ2-7
d_gene: TRBD2
CDR3aa: ASSGTSGFSSYEQY

v_gene: TRBV28
j_gene: TRBJ1-6
d_gene: .
CDR3aa: ASSFKGGSTPLH

v_gene: TRBV5-1
j_gene: TRBJ1-2
d_gene: TRBD1
CDR3aa: ASSGQGNYGYT

v_gene: TRBV5-1
j_gene: TRBJ2-1
d_gene: TRBD2
CDR3aa: ASSLRRGSGRYEQF

v_gene: TRBV12-3/TRBV12-4
j_gene: TRBJ1-4
d_gene: .
CDR3aa: ASSLKGEKLF

v_gene: TRBV7-2
j_gene: TRBJ2-3
d_gene: .
CDR3aa: ASSLRTGADTQY

v_gene: TRBV5-6
j_gene: TRBJ2-2
d_gene: TRBD1
CDR3aa: ASSLAGTGGAGELF

v_gene: TRBV28
j_gene: TRBJ1-4
d_gene: .
CDR3aa: ASSASLIGEKLF

v_gene: TRBV4-1
j_gene: TRBJ2-1
d_gene: TRBD2
CDR3aa: ASSFSAGRVGRSNEQF

v_gene: TRBV19
j_gene: TRBJ2-3
d_gene: TRBD2
CDR3aa: ASSGSGGNTDTQY

v_gene: TRBV4-3
j_gene: TRBJ2-5
d_gene: .
CDR3aa: ASSQDASETQY

v_gene: TRBV12-3/TRBV12-4
j_gene: TRBJ2-5
d_gene: .
CDR3aa: ASSLTSETQY

v_gene: TRBV5-1
j_gene: TRBJ2-5
d_gene: .
CDR3aa: ASSPHVGETQY

v_gene: TRBV4-2
j_gene: TRBJ1-3
d_gene: TRBD1
CDR3aa: ASSQRSLAGQGFSGNTIY

v_gene: TRBV4-1
j_gene: TRBJ1-2
d_gene: .
CDR3aa: ASSQGELGSTYGYT

v_gene: TRBV7-9
j_gene: TRBJ2-3
d_gene: TRBD2
CDR3aa: ASSLGPAGVGDTQY

v_gene: TRBV3-1/TRBV3-2
j_gene: TRBJ1-2
d_gene: TRBD1
CDR3aa: ASSHRTGAYGYT

v_gene: TRBV18
j_gene: TRBJ1-1
d_gene: .
CDR3aa: ASSPDGHNTEAF

v_gene: TRBV4-3
j_gene: TRBJ1-1
d_gene: .
CDR3aa: ASSQDWPAEGTEAF

v_gene: TRBV19
j_gene: TRBJ2-3
d_gene: .
CDR3aa: ASNPRPSDTQY

v_gene: TRBV29-1
j_gene: TRBJ2-5
d_gene: TRBD2
CDR3aa: SVEGGSGGYQETQY

v_gene: TRBV7-2
j_gene: TRBJ2-1
d_gene: .
CDR3aa: ASSALKEAGKV

v_gene: TRBV5-6
j_gene: TRBJ2-7
d_gene: TRBD1
CDR3aa: ASSSGQGFGEQY

v_gene: TRBV4-3
j_gene: TRBJ2-1
d_gene: TRBD2
CDR3aa: ASSHLGAGSDNEQF

v_gene: TRBV5-6
j_gene: TRBJ2-5
d_gene: TRBD1
CDR3aa: ASKPKDRVQETQY

v_gene: TRBV19
j_gene: TRBJ2-3
d_gene: TRBD2
CDR3aa: ASSINSGNPDTQY